A single sample gave rise to the 6 T cell receptor beta chains below, sequenced in a study of T cell clonotyping in hematopoietic cell transplantation. The time point denotes: recipient sample about 28 days before transplant, after cytoreduction. Sequenced by immunoSEQ multiplex PCR; TCRdb stores in-frame clones only, minus some. In the table there are about 18,000 clones, roughly 88% of which are singletons. The sample here was peripheral blood mononuclear cells, taken before stem cell transplant. These receptors were collected from a man aged 45-60 years with acute myeloid leukemia. Some clones in this sample may be carry-over from other donors' samples.

This sequence joins TRBV9 and TRBJ1-1; D gene uncertain. This CDR3 region has 15 residues. Trimming removed 4 bases at V and 3 bases at J, with 16 bases between. Germline V CDR1 and CDR2: SGDLS, YYNGEE. CDR3 residues: CASSNSGYPDTEAFF. The CDR3 DNA reads as TGTGCCAGCAGCAACTCGGGCTACCCGGACACTGAAGCTTTCTTT.

J is TRBJ2-7 and V is TRBV7-9; 10 positions agree with TRBD2. CDR1 SEHNR and CDR2 FQNEAQ come from the germline V gene (reference sequence). The length of the CDR3 is 15 residues. Unmatched junction bases numbered 3, after V lost 1 base and J lost 3 bases. The CDR3 bases are TGTGCCAGCAGCTTAGTGGGGACTAGCGTCTACGAGCAGTACTTC. It is translated as CASSLVGTSVYEQYF.

V usage is TRBV9 and J usage is TRBJ1-1, with D unresolved. This CDR3 has 13 amino acids. Per germline, CDR1 SGDLS and CDR2 YYNGEE. Trimming pared 4 bases from V and 5 bases from J, leaving 12 bases between. The chain's CDR3 is CASSFWTGTEAFF. CDR3 in DNA: TGTGCCAGCAGCTTCTGGACGGGGACTGAAGCTTTCTTT. Full variable domain (remainder filled in from reference TRBV9 and TRBJ1-1): DSGVTQTPKHLITATGQRVTLRCSPRSGDLSVYWYQQSLDQGLQFLIQYYNGEERAKGNILERFSAQQFPDLHSELNLSSLELGDSALYFCASSFWTGTEAFFGQGTRLTVV.

The chain links TRBV9 to TRBJ1-6; 7 bases fit TRBD1. Trimming removed 4 bases from V and 3 bases from J; junction bases left unmatched: 4. Per the germline V gene, CDR1 is SGDLS and CDR2 is YYNGEE. The CDR3 is 15 amino acids. The CDR3 DNA reads TGTGCCAGCAGCCCCTGGGACAGCTATAATTCACCCCTCCACTTT. This codes for CASSPWDSYNSPLHF.

The chain carries TRBV14 and TRBJ1-1; a weak D match, TRBD1 (5 bases). Germline values: CDR1 SGHDN, CDR2 FVKESK. This CDR3 is 16 amino acids long. Trimming cost V 4 bases and J 1 base, with 16 bases left between them. CDR3 nucleotide sequence: TGTGCCAGCAGCCCTTGGGGAGGGACTGCGAACACTGAAGCTTTCTTT. Translating gives CASSPWGGTANTEAFF.

The rearrangement uses TRBV2 and TRBJ2-7; D might be TRBD2 (5 bases). Germline V gene data show CDR1 as SNHLY and CDR2 as FYNNEI. The CDR3 is 15 residues long. V lost 3 bases and J 5 bases, leaving 17 bases between the germline ends. The CDR3: CASSDQLGPWDEQYF. The CDR3 DNA reads as TGTGCCAGCAGTGACCAACTAGGCCCCTGGGACGAGCAGTACTTC.